This section outlines one T cell receptor (beta chain) sequence together with its context. V lost 2 bases and J lost 6, with 9 bases in between. The germline V gene has CDR1 SGHDT and CDR2 YYEEEE. This CDR3 region has 13 residues. This sample is drawn from a study of shared clonotypes between healthy human individuals. Assay execution took place at the deep level. Produced via immunoSEQ multiplex PCR; TCRdb's table is partial and in-frame only. The repertoire has around 600,000 clones, approximately 95% of them found once; the top ten carry 0.11%. Positive CCR7 selection of CD45RO-negative cells yielded the naive CD8 cells, and terminally differentiated effector memory CD45RA+ cells were excluded.

The rearrangement uses TRBV5-6 and TRBJ2-1; no reliable D call. Sequenced material: naive CD8+ T cells sorted from blood. The clonotype was recovered from a woman aged 25 to 39 in good health. The CDR3: CASSLNYFNEQFF. For the CDR3, the DNA is TGTGCCAGCAGCTTAAACTATTTCAATGAGCAGTTCTTC.